The 2 T cell receptor beta chains given below trace back to one sample, sequenced in a study of blood T cells in healthy people across ages. The use of a sample-barcoded 5' primer and a J-beta primer mix characterized a second PCR of roughly 6 to 11 cycles. TCRdb reprocessed the 5' RACE reads via MiXCR and lists one record per CDR3 protein. The sample has just under 750,000 distinct CDR3 sequences, roughly 20% seen once. Sequencing was done on a sample of blood. Receptors originate from a man aged 65 to 85 in good health.

The chain employs TRBV27 and TRBJ2-1, with 14 bases lining up with TRBD2. Unmatched junction bases numbered 6, after V lost 7 bases and J lost 7 bases. The CDR3 is made up of 15 amino acids. Germline CDR1 MNHEY, CDR2 SMNVEV (reference sequence). The CDR3 is CASNRLAGGWNEQFF. The CDR3, as DNA: TGTGCCAGCAACCGACTAGCGGGGGGGTGGAATGAGCAGTTCTTC.

This clonotype was counted only a few times. The chain employs TRBV20-1 and TRBJ2-3; possible D gene TRBD1, 7 bases. Trimming left V 5 bases short and J 5 bases short, with 14 bases between. The CDR3 totals 13 residues. In germline, CDR1 is DFQATT, CDR2 SNEGSKA (reference sequence). This chain's CDR3 is CSASRGEIDTQYF. For the CDR3, the DNA is TGCAGTGCTTCCAGGGGGGAGATAGATACGCAGTATTTT.